This TCR beta chain stems from a study of cytomegalovirus exposure and HLA in healthy donors. General study findings and limits: In a later analysis, V- and J-gene trimming of beta chains associated with a DCLRE1C missense variant, replicated independently. Later analysis identified several of the most significant clusters that appeared linked to common viral pathogens. A few CMV-associated chains were confirmed in vitro to be specific for CMV antigens.

The V and J ends lost 0 bases and 4 bases, in that order; junction bases with no gene match: 8. The CDR3 runs 15 residues. CDR1 and CDR2 (germline): GTSNPN, SVGIG (reference sequence). In this sample, this clone turned up a few times. Antigen specificity is unknown. This PCR relied on a set of 60 Vbeta primers and 13 Jbeta primers. TCRdb keeps only in-frame clones here, not all; method: immunoSEQ multiplex PCR. Among approximately 160,000 clones listed, just over 70% were seen once. The chain uses TRBV30 and TRBJ1-2; 7 bases map to TRBD1. The clonotype comes from a man younger than 30 in good health and CMV-seropositive. Input material: PBMCs. CDR3 bases: TGTGCCTGGAGTGTACAGGGGAAAGTTAGCTATGGCTACACCTTC. Translation: CAWSVQGKVSYGYTF. Complete variable domain (other parts from reference TRBV30 and TRBJ1-2): SQTIHQWPATLVQPVGSPLSLECTVEGTSNPNLYWYRQAAGRGLQLLFYSVGIGQISSEVPQNLSASRPQDRQFILSSKKLLLSDSGFYLCAWSVQGKVSYGYTFGSGTRLTVV.